This T cell receptor (beta chain) was sequenced for a study of T-cell reconstitution after alpha-beta-depleted transplantation in children. Study-wide results and caveats: At day 60, the high TCRbeta diversity found in some patients originated from recipient T cells and thymic progenitors that had survived.

The CDR3 has 14 amino acids. Germline V gives CDR1 SNHLY, CDR2 FYNNEI. With 6 bases removed from V and 3 bases from J, the gap between germline ends came to 12 bases. Details on this clonotype: What it recognizes is unknown.

The TCRbeta library incorporated unique molecular identifiers. Each CDR3 protein gets one entry after TCRdb re-called the PCR reads with MiXCR. The sample records approximately 250,000 distinct CDR3 sequences, around 25% being singletons. The chain combines TRBV2 with TRBJ1-5; D may be TRBD1 (5 bases). The source material was PBMCs, sampled before TCRalphabeta/CD19-depleted stem cell transplant. The receptor was derived from a girl aged 2 to 10 with Fanconi anemia, due to receive a stem cell transplant. For the CDR3, the DNA is TGTGCCAGCAGACGGGGGGGTAACAATCAGCCCCAGCATTTT. Its translation: CASRRGGNNQPQHF.